This T cell receptor beta chain was sequenced in a study of PD-1 blockade in classical Hodgkin lymphoma. Study-wide results and limits: Complete responders entered with baseline diversity on par with newly diagnosed patients, the results showed.

Profiled with immunoSEQ multiplex PCR; TCRdb holds only in-frame clones, not every one. The top ten hold 2% of the sample, which has about 96,000 clones, roughly 91% seen once. A remark on this clone: Its antigen is not identified.

Time point described: cycle 4 day 1 (C4D1), after 6 weeks of nivolumab. Every single patient, without exception, relapsed after autologous stem cell transplantation, and brentuximab vedotin exposure varied. Under best response, outcomes were complete response, partial response or progressive disease. The TCR originated in a human donor with classical Hodgkin lymphoma. The material sequenced was peripheral blood mononuclear cells (PBMCs), taken before the fourth cycle of nivolumab.

CDR3 loop: CASSGPDRGPKGYTF. In DNA, the CDR3 is TGTGCCAGCAGTGGACCGGACAGGGGGCCTAAAGGCTACACCTTC. The chain links TRBV25-1 to TRBJ1-2; 11 nucleotides line up with TRBD1. Germline trimming cut 4 bases from V and 8 bases from J; bases unmatched to any gene: 9. Germline V gene data show CDR1 as MGHDK and CDR2 as SYGVNS. This CDR3 spans 15 amino acids.